The present T cell receptor (beta chain) was sequenced within a study of type 1 regulatory T cells. Study-level background: This in vitro CD4 product, T-allo10, is enriched for Tr1 cells and alloantigen-specific.

TCRdb passed the reads through MiXCR, listing each CDR3 protein once. The sample lists some 90,000 distinct CDR3 sequences, 30% to 35% occurring once. The TCR comes from a human donor in good health. The sequenced sample consisted of CD4+ T cells, either the whole sample or a sorted fraction (not recorded which).

CDR3 sequence reads: CASTYTGRGGTGANVLTF. CDR3 DNA: TGCGCCAGCACATATACAGGGAGAGGCGGGACTGGGGCCAACGTCCTGACTTTC. The J gene is TRBJ2-6, the V gene TRBV5-1, with D possibly called TRBD1 or TRBD2 (6 bases each). Germline lookup yields CDR1 SGHRS and CDR2 YFSETQ. CDR3 size: 18 residues. Trimming removed 6 bases at V and 2 bases at J, with 21 bases between.